This note documents a single T cell receptor (beta chain) sequence. Antigen unknown. The V end was cut by 4 bases, the J end by 7 bases, with 10 bases between. The length of the CDR3 is 12 residues. The germline CDR1 and CDR2 sequences are GTSNPN and SVGIG (reference sequence). The data derive from a study of CD8+ T cells in alopecia areata. The wider study: Treated patients took oral tofacitinib at 5 to 10 mg twice daily.

RNA was extracted and reverse transcribed into cDNA as the sequencing template. This table comes from immunoSEQ multiplex PCR, and its TCRdb copy is limited to in-frame clones, with some not included. The sample gives approximately 170,000 clones, around three fifths of which show up once; 13% to 15% is in the top ten. Overall study results and limits: In blood and scalp, many expanded lesional clones persisted during tofacitinib.

Treatment here: oral pan-JAK inhibitor, 5-10 mg twice daily. Those with alopecia areata gave lesional scalp punch biopsies and peripheral blood. The rearrangement uses TRBV30 and TRBJ2-2; either TRBD1 or TRBD2 may supply D (5 bases each). The source was CD4+ T cells sorted from blood, collected at week 24, from a patient treated with tofacitinib. The receptor comes from a human donor with alopecia areata. The CDR3 loop is CAWTRGVGELFF. CDR3 in DNA: TGTGCCTGGACCCGAGGGGTCGGGGAGCTGTTTTTT.